Below, one T cell receptor beta chain is given with its context. Its antigen is currently unknown. An end of the junction differs from the germline gene, which may be a read error. The study, taken as a whole, reports: In terms of TCR gene usage, tumor memory CD4+ T cells clustered together with blood and lymph node memory CD4+ cells, as well as with lymph node naive CD4+ cells. The larger-cohort validation was restricted to a single TCR beta V-J rearrangement rather than whole repertoires.

The CDR3 has 16 residues. Germline-derived CDR1 and CDR2 are LGHNA and YSLEER. TCRdb reprocessed the 5' RACE reads with MiXCR, giving one entry per CDR3 protein. This table holds about 60,000 distinct CDR3 sequences, approximately 31% found once. Naive CD4+ T cells were purified with Tregs depleted by CD25. The clonotype originates from a female donor with breast cancer. The sequenced sample was tumor-infiltrating naive CD4+ T cells sorted from the breast tumor. This sample's subset: naive CD4+ T cells, CD4+CD45RA+CD25-. V is TRBV4-3 and J is TRBJ2-5; 12 bases match TRBD2. Here the CDR3 reads CVSSQELAGGQETQYF. The CDR3 DNA reads as TGCGTCAGCAGCCAAGAGCTAGCGGGAGGGCAAGAGACCCAGTACTTC.